These T cell receptor beta chains were read from a single sample in a study of T cells in Graves' hyperthyroidism and ophthalmopathy. One entry per CDR3 protein, called by TCRdb with MiXCR from the multiplex PCR reads. The sample contains 450,000 to 650,000 distinct CDR3 sequences, roughly 20% of which appear only once. Specimen: blood. These receptor sequences come from a young man with Graves' hyperthyroidism. Both conserved end residues are part of each CDR3. A D gene is named only where the DNA matches it firmly. Expanded clones get a size class; other rows say once, few or many, or leave the size out.

J,size,V,D,DNA,CDR3
TRBJ2-7,-,TRBV7-6,TRBD2,TGTGCCAGCAGCTTAGATGGCGGGGGGGTCCACGAGCAGTACTTC,CASSLDGGGVHEQYF
TRBJ1-1,many,TRBV29-1,-,TGCAGCGTTGGCGGGTTTTACACTGAAGCTTTCTTT,CSVGGFYTEAFF
TRBJ1-2,-,TRBV6-1,TRBD1,TGTGCCAGCCGAGAGACAGGGACGGGCTACACCTTC,CASRETGTGYTF
TRBJ1-6,few,TRBV12-3/TRBV12-4,TRBD1,TGTGCCAGCAGTTCCCGGACAGGGAGATCACCCCTCCACTTT,CASSSRTGRSPLHF
TRBJ2-7,many,TRBV20-1,-,TGCAGTGCTGCTTACCGGGACATCTACTACGAGCAGTACTTC,CSAAYRDIYYEQYF
TRBJ2-7,many,TRBV11-1,-,TGTGCCAGCAGCTTTAATCAGGGTCGGAACGAGCAGTACTTC,CASSFNQGRNEQYF
TRBJ2-2,-,TRBV12-3/TRBV12-4,-,TGTGCCAGCAGTTTAGGGGACCGCCAGGACACCGGGGAGCTGTTTTTT,CASSLGDRQDTGELFF
TRBJ1-6,-,TRBV10-1,-,TGCGCCAGCAGTGCCGGAGCGGGGTACAATTCACCCCTCCACTTT,CASSAGAGYNSPLHF
TRBJ1-3,many,TRBV14,-,TGTGCCAGCAGCCAAGTTTACGGCACCATATATTTT,CASSQVYGTIYF
TRBJ2-7,many,TRBV30,-,TGTGCCTGGAGTGTCCAAGCCCTGAGGGTGCAGTACTTC,CAWSVQALRVQYF
TRBJ1-1,many,TRBV7-9,-,TGTGCCAGCAGCTTAGTGGGGGATGACACTGAAGCTTTCTTT,CASSLVGDDTEAFF
TRBJ2-7,-,TRBV30,-,TGTGCCTGGAGTCTGGTAGAGAGGTTCTACGAGCAGTACTTC,CAWSLVERFYEQYF
TRBJ1-1,many,TRBV30,TRBD1,TGTGCCTTCCTCAGAGGGGGCGGTGAAGCTTTCTTT,CAFLRGGGEAFF
TRBJ2-7,-,TRBV30,TRBD2,TGTGCCTGGATAGGGACTAGCGGCGAGCAGTACTTC,CAWIGTSGEQYF
TRBJ1-5,few,TRBV15,TRBD1,TGTGCCACCAGCAGAGCGACAGGGGGTAGGCAGCCCCAGCATTTT,CATSRATGGRQPQHF
TRBJ2-5,-,TRBV28,-,TGTGCCAGCAGTCTCACCGGGACTTACCAAGAGACCCAGTACTTC,CASSLTGTYQETQYF
TRBJ2-5,-,TRBV14,TRBD2,TGTGCCAGCAGCCAAGGGAAGACTAGCGGGATGGAGACCCAGTACTTC,CASSQGKTSGMETQYF
TRBJ1-2,many,TRBV27,-,TGTGCCAGCAGTTTAATGGGCTCGACCAACTATGGCTACACCTTC,CASSLMGSTNYGYTF